This T cell receptor (beta chain) came from a study of cytomegalovirus exposure and HLA in healthy donors. Study results and limitations: A missense DCLRE1C variant was associated with V- and J-gene trimming of TCR beta chains in a later analysis, and an independent cohort replicated the association. TCR beta chains associated with HLA were, in a later analysis, more clonally expanded than equally common others.

Note on this clone: Its antigen is still unknown.

PCR amplification relied on 60 Vbeta primers (plus 13 Jbeta primers). Method: immunoSEQ multiplex PCR; TCRdb's copy keeps in-frame clones and lacks some. The repertoire holds about 160,000 clones, with approximately 88% as singletons. The source material was PBMCs. The TCR sequence derives from a boy aged 2-15 years in good health and CMV-seronegative.

The CDR3 DNA reads TGTGCCAGTAGTATAGACGACATTCCTTATGGCTACACCTTC. This sequence encodes CASSIDDIPYGYTF. The chain recombines TRBV19 with TRBJ1-2; D is unresolved. With 0 bases removed from V and 5 bases from J, the gap between germline ends came to 10 bases. This CDR3 has 14 amino acids. Germline-derived CDR1 and CDR2 are LNHDA and SQIVND (reference sequence).